Below, 16 T cell receptor beta chains from the same sample are listed, as sequenced in a study of CD8 T cells in Susac syndrome. Random hexamers primed reverse transcription of about 0.5 to 1 ug RNA. TCRdb redid the calling of the immunoSEQ multiplex PCR reads with MiXCR, one entry per CDR3 protein. The sample has around 230,000 distinct CDR3 sequences; about 96% are singletons. Sequencing was done on a sample of CD4+ T cells from PBMCs. These receptors all come from a human donor with Susac syndrome.

J is TRBJ1-1 and V is TRBV20-1; D remains unclear. The V end was cut by 3 bases, the J end by 0 bases, with 8 bases between. The germline CDR1 and CDR2 sequences are DFQATT and SNEGSKA (reference sequence). The CDR3 has 13 residues. Here the CDR3 DNA reads TGCAGTGCTAGCGGAACACTGAACACTGAAGCTTTCTTT. Translating it yields CSASGTLNTEAFF.

This rearrangement joins TRBV12-3 or TRBV12-4 to TRBJ2-1; D is perhaps TRBD1 (6 bases). Trimming took off 2 bases at V and 7 bases at J, with 12 bases between the two ends. The CDR3 is made up of 14 amino acids. CDR3 residues: CASSLNRAGNEQFF. The CDR3 nucleotides read TGTGCCAGCAGTTTAAACAGGGCCGGAAATGAGCAGTTCTTC.

The chain has TRBV29-1 and TRBJ2-7; perhaps TRBD2 as D (5 bases). The CDR3 totals 15 residues. V was cut by 4 bases and J by 3 bases, with 19 bases left in between. Germline CDR1 and CDR2: SQVTM and ANQGSEA. The CDR3 reads CSVVVRGSLDYEQYF. The CDR3 DNA sequence: TGCAGCGTTGTAGTTCGGGGTTCGTTGGACTACGAGCAGTACTTC.

The chain combines TRBV5-1 with TRBJ2-1, with D perhaps assigned TRBD1 or TRBD2 (5 bases each). Germline assignment: CDR1 SGHRS and CDR2 YFSETQ. The length of the CDR3 is 14 residues. Trimming stripped 4 bases from V and 0 bases from J, with 8 bases between. CDR3 sequence reads: CASSAGSSYNEQFF. DNA of the CDR3: TGCGCCAGCAGCGCAGGGAGCTCCTACAATGAGCAGTTCTTC.

The rearrangement joins TRBV30 to TRBJ2-5; D unresolved. The germline V gene encodes CDR1 GTSNPN and CDR2 SVGIG (reference sequence). Trimming stripped 0 bases from V and 2 bases from J, with 13 bases between. The CDR3 runs to 15 residues. DNA of the CDR3: TGTGCCTGGAGTGTCTCAACACCGACTCAAGAGACCCAGTACTTC. It codes for CAWSVSTPTQETQYF.

The genes are TRBV30 and TRBJ2-7; D is uncertain. The CDR3 extends over 11 amino acids. V was shortened by 6 bases and J by 5 bases, with 11 bases between the two germline ends. Looked up from germline, CDR1 is GTSNPN and CDR2 is SVGIG (reference sequence). Here the CDR3 reads CACRASNEQYF. The CDR3 coding sequence is TGTGCCTGCCGAGCGTCCAACGAGCAGTACTTC.

In the case of this clonotype: A read error may produce the germline difference seen at one junction end. This rearrangement joins TRBV29-1 to TRBJ2-7; 12 bases line up with TRBD2. Germline CDR1 reads SQVTM; CDR2 reads ANQGSEA. The CDR3 has 16 amino acids. In DNA form, the CDR3 reads TGCAGCGTTGTAACAAGCCCGACTAGCGGGAGATACGAGCGGTACTTC. Encoded protein: CSVVTSPTSGRYERYF.

The J gene is TRBJ2-3, the V gene TRBV20-1; 8 bases match TRBD2. This CDR3 contains 15 residues. The ends lost 5 bases at V and 1 base at J; junction bases unmatched: 8. CDR1 is DFQATT and CDR2 is SNEGSKA in the germline V gene (reference sequence). Here the CDR3 reads CSAHISTSGTDTQYF. CDR3 DNA sequence: TGCAGTGCTCACATCTCGACTAGCGGCACAGATACGCAGTATTTT.

This sequence joins TRBV15 and TRBJ2-7; the D is unclear. The V and J ends lost 0 bases and 0 bases respectively, with 6 bases between them. The CDR3 loop spans 14 amino acids. CDR1 is LNHNV, CDR2 YYDKDF, per germline (reference sequence). The CDR3 DNA is TGTGCCACCAGCAGAGATCTCAACTCCTACGAGCAGTACTTC. Translated, it gives CATSRDLNSYEQYF.

This chain links TRBV5-1 with TRBJ1-3; no clear D. Deletions cut 0 bases from V and 2 bases from J, with 6 bases between. The CDR3 spans 14 residues. Per germline, CDR1 SGHRS and CDR2 YFSETQ. The CDR3 loop is CASSLGQAGNTIYF. In nucleotides, the CDR3 is TGCGCCAGCAGCTTGGGCCAGGCTGGAAACACCATATATTTT.

The CDR3 protein is CASSSGPGGDEQFF. CDR3 in DNA: TGTGCCAGCAGTTCCGGGCCCGGAGGGGATGAGCAGTTCTTC. The rearrangement links TRBV27 to TRBJ2-1, with a tentative D call TRBD2 (6 bases). The CDR3 is made up of 14 amino acids. Germline V CDR1 and CDR2: MNHEY, SMNVEV (reference sequence). Trimming shortened V by 4 bases and J by 8 bases, and 15 bases separated the two germline ends.

In its sample, this clonotype was seen once. The rearrangement uses TRBV12-3 or TRBV12-4 and TRBJ2-7; D is ambiguous. Trimming shortened V by 4 bases and J by 0 bases, and 7 bases separated the two germline ends. The CDR3 is 13 residues long. The CDR3 DNA follows: TGTGCCAGCAGTTCCCTGAGCTCCTACGAGCAGTACTTC. This gives the protein CASSSLSSYEQYF.

The rearrangement joins TRBV4-1 to TRBJ2-6; 9 bases fit TRBD2. Germline lookup yields CDR1 MGHRA and CDR2 YSYEKL. The CDR3 covers 16 residues. The V segment lost 1 base and the J segment 2 bases; nucleotides outside the gene matches: 0. In DNA, the CDR3 is TGCGCCAGCAGCCAAGGCGGGAGGGCTGGGGCCAACGTCCTGACTTTC. Protein: CASSQGGRAGANVLTF.

The V gene is TRBV20-1, the J gene TRBJ2-1, with D unclear. CDR3 length: 13 amino acids. V lost 0 bases, J lost 5 bases, and 8 bases lay in between. Germline CDR1 DFQATT, CDR2 SNEGSKA (reference sequence). This CDR3 reads CSARDRGDNEQFF. DNA of the CDR3: TGCAGTGCTAGAGATCGCGGCGACAATGAGCAGTTCTTC.

The chain couples TRBV9 to TRBJ2-1; tentatively, D is TRBD2 (6 bases). The CDR3 covers 14 residues. Germline values: CDR1 SGDLS, CDR2 YYNGEE. Deletions cut 0 bases from V and 7 bases from J, with 11 bases between. CDR3 in DNA: TGTGCCAGCAGCGTAGCGGGAGCTAAAAATGAGCAGTTCTTC. This encodes CASSVAGAKNEQFF.

J is TRBJ2-5 and V is TRBV12-3 or TRBV12-4; D is perhaps TRBD1 (7 bases). There are 16 residues in the CDR3. V lost 3 bases and J lost 4, with 18 bases in between. The CDR3 loop reads CASSLDRWQGGETQYF. The CDR3 DNA sequence: TGTGCCAGCAGTTTGGACAGGTGGCAGGGGGGAGAGACCCAGTACTTC.